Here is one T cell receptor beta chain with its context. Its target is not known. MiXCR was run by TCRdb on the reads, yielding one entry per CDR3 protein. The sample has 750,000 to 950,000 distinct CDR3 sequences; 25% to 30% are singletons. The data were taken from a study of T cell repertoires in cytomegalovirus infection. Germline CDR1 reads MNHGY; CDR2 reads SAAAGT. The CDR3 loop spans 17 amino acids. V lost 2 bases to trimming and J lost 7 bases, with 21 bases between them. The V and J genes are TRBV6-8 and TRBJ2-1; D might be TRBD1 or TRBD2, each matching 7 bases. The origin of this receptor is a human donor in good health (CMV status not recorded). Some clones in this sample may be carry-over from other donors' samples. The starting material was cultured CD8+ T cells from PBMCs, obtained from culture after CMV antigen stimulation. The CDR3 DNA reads TGTGCCAGCAGTTACGGGGGAGGGGGCTTGGGATGGAATGAGCAGTTCTTC. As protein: CASSYGGGGLGWNEQFF.